This TCR beta chain was sequenced in a study of T cell responses to AZD1222 COVID-19 vaccine. V lost 7 bases to trimming and J lost 12 bases, with 16 bases between them. Looked up from germline, CDR1 is SNHLY and CDR2 is FYNNEI. The CDR3 has 12 residues. Some clones are missing from TCRdb's copy, which holds only in-frame ones; the method was immunoSEQ multiplex PCR. Of about 140,000 clones listed, around 92% were seen once; the top ten hold 3% to 4%. This sequence originates from an adult who received the AZD1222 COVID-19 vaccine. The sample was peripheral blood, taken 28 days after the second AZD1222 dose. The chain joins TRBV2 to TRBJ1-5; D is undetermined. The CDR3 coding sequence is TGTGCCAGCACCGATAACAGTTATCTCCAGCATTTT. It specifies CASTDNSYLQHF.